These 16 T cell receptor beta chains were sequenced from one sample in a study of blood T cells in healthy people across ages (dated by TCRdb to the mid-2010s). Library method: 5' RACE. For sequencing, an Illumina HiSeq 2500 was employed. A second PCR of about 7 to 12 cycles was performed with a sample-barcoded 5' primer and a J-beta primer mix. TCRdb reworked the public reads: Q25 trimming with fastp, MiXCR clone assembly, productive beta chains retained. Each CDR3 protein gets just one entry, which takes the most common genes and DNA from the rows behind it. Counted in this sample were about 1,400,000 distinct CDR3 sequences; 35% to 45% of them appeared once. The ten largest clones capture roughly 7.7% of the sample. The sequenced material came from blood. The receptors originated from a woman aged 18-30 years in good health.

The chain has TRBV11-2 and TRBJ2-4; TRBD2 is a possible D gene (6 bases). Germline V gives CDR1 SGHAT, CDR2 FQNNGV. CDR3 length: 13 amino acids. The germline V and J ends were trimmed by 2 bases and 13 bases, with 15 bases remaining between them. For the CDR3, the DNA is TGTGCCAGCAGCTTAAGGCCGTGGGAGGAGCAGTACTTC. Translation gives CASSLRPWEEQYF. Variable domain in full (rest from reference TRBV11-2 and TRBJ2-4): EAGVAQSPRYKIIEKRQSVAFWCNPISGHATLYWYQQILGQGPKLLIQFQNNGVVDDSQLPKDRFSAERLKGVDSTLKIQPAKLEDSAVYLCASSLRPWEEQYFGAGTRLSVL.

This chain joins TRBV7-9 and TRBJ2-1; tentatively, D is TRBD1 or TRBD2 (5 bases each). The germline V gene encodes CDR1 SEHNR and CDR2 FQNEAQ (reference sequence). The CDR3 covers 15 residues. V lost 5 bases and J lost 7, with 18 bases in between. CDR3 region: CASSPHGTNWNEQFF. CDR3 DNA sequence: TGTGCCAGCAGCCCGCACGGGACCAATTGGAATGAGCAGTTCTTC.

This clonotype was picked up a small number of times. V and J are TRBV5-1 and TRBJ2-4, with D possibly being TRBD1 (5 bases). Trimming took off 4 bases at V and 3 bases at J, with 8 bases between the two ends. The V gene's germline CDR1 is SGHRS and CDR2 YFSETQ. This CDR3 has 13 amino acids. CDR3 nucleotides: TGCGCCAGCAGCGTCGACAGCAAAAACATTCAGTACTTC. Encoded protein: CASSVDSKNIQYF.

This clonotype turned up a few times. The rearrangement joins TRBV9 to TRBJ2-7; D may be TRBD2 (6 bases). The V end lost 3 bases, the J end lost 6 bases, and 13 bases lay between the germline ends. The CDR3 covers 13 residues. The germline CDR1 and CDR2 sequences are SGDLS and YYNGEE. In DNA, the CDR3 is TGTGCCAGCAGCGCGACTAGTCCGGGCGAGCAGTACTTC. This encodes CASSATSPGEQYF.

This chain uses TRBV28 with TRBJ1-2, with D possibly matching TRBD1 (5 bases). This CDR3 comprises 15 residues. CDR1 and CDR2 (germline): MDHEN, SYDVKM. V gave up 4 bases and J gave up 6 bases, with 18 bases separating them. In DNA, the CDR3 is TGTGCCAGCAGTTCCGTCCTGACAGTCTCTAATGGCTACACCTTC. This encodes CASSSVLTVSNGYTF.

The V gene is TRBV12-3 or TRBV12-4, the J gene TRBJ2-3; 9 bases map to TRBD2. This CDR3 has 16 amino acids. The J segment lost 2 bases and the V segment lost 4 bases, leaving 7 bases of the junction unmatched. In DNA, the CDR3 is TGTGCCAGCAGTTCGACGCTAGCGGGGACCACAGATACGCAGTATTTT. As protein: CASSSTLAGTTDTQYF.

CDR3: CASSELTGDRTDTQYF. The DNA of the CDR3 is TGTGCCAGCAGTGAATTGACGGGAGACCGCACAGATACGCAGTATTTT. This chain links TRBV2 with TRBJ2-3, with D possibly being TRBD2 (6 bases). V lost 2 bases, J lost 1 base, and 13 bases lay in between. Germline CDR1 SNHLY, CDR2 FYNNEI. The length of the CDR3 is 16 residues.

The gene calls are TRBV6-5 and TRBJ2-3; tentative D call: TRBD2 (6 bases). V dropped 8 bases and J dropped 5 bases, with 14 bases sitting between them. The CDR3 has 13 residues. Germline CDR1 is MNHEY and CDR2 is SVGAGI. The CDR3 region has the DNA TGTGCCAGCGGTCTGACTAGTCGAGATACGCAGTATTTT. It encodes CASGLTSRDTQYF.

This clonotype has only a few counts. The chain carries TRBV10-3 and TRBJ1-1; D ambiguous. V gave up 8 bases and J gave up 5 bases, with 9 bases separating them. The length of the CDR3 is 11 residues. The V gene's germline CDR1 is ENHRY and CDR2 SYGVKD. Written as DNA, the CDR3 is TGTGCCATCTCCCCTGGAACTGAAGCTTTCTTT. As protein: CAISPGTEAFF.

This sequence joins TRBV10-3 and TRBJ1-2, with a possible D match to TRBD1 (5 bases). The CDR3 consists of 14 residues. CDR1 ENHRY and CDR2 SYGVKD come from the germline V gene. V was cut by 7 bases and J by 8 bases, with 20 bases left in between. CDR3 amino acids: CAIKPGPGEGGYTF. The CDR3 nucleotides are TGTGCCATCAAACCGGGACCGGGGGAAGGAGGCTACACCTTC.

The chain carries TRBV7-8 and TRBJ2-4; TRBD2 matches 14 bases. The CDR3 loop spans 16 amino acids. The germline CDR1 and CDR2 sequences are SGHVS and FQNEAQ. Trimming cost V 2 bases and J 6 bases; bases outside gene matches: 3. CDR3 DNA: TGTGCCAGCAGCTTACCAGGGACTAGCGGGAGAAACATTCAGTACTTC. This codes for CASSLPGTSGRNIQYF.

This clonotype was found a few times. The gene calls are TRBV14 and TRBJ2-3; D ambiguous. The germline V and J ends were trimmed by 3 bases and 6 bases, with 13 bases remaining between them. Germline CDR1 and CDR2: SGHDN and FVKESK. This CDR3 has 14 amino acids. Written as DNA, the CDR3 is TGTGCCAGCAGCCATCGCTTAGGTCCGGATACGCAGTATTTT. This codes for CASSHRLGPDTQYF. Full variable domain (missing parts from reference TRBV14 and TRBJ2-3): EAGVTQFPSHSVIEKGQTVTLRCDPISGHDNLYWYRRVMGKEIKFLLHFVKESKQDESGMPNNRFLAERTGGTYSTLKVQPAELEDSGVYFCASSHRLGPDTQYFGPGTRLTVL.

V gene TRBV20-1 combines with J gene TRBJ2-1; a possible D gene is TRBD2 (5 bases). The J call may be wrong; the DNA end is better matched by TRBJ2-7. Looked up from germline, CDR1 is DFQATT and CDR2 is SNEGSKA (reference sequence). CDR3 length: 15 amino acids. The CDR3 nucleotides are TGCAGTGCTAGCTCCTCGGGGTTTACCTACAATGAGCAGTACTTC. As protein: CSASSSGFTYNEQYF.

In its sample, this clonotype was seen a few times. The rearrangement joins TRBV12-3 or TRBV12-4 to TRBJ1-2; the D is unclear. CDR3 size: 11 residues. V gave up 8 bases and J gave up 4 bases, with 8 bases separating them. The CDR3 DNA reads TGTGCCAGCGCTCACGGCTATGGCTACACCTTC. The encoded protein is CASAHGYGYTF.

The chain combines TRBV4-1 with TRBJ2-1, with D perhaps assigned TRBD1 or TRBD2 (5 bases each). The CDR3 extends over 15 amino acids. Germline V CDR1 and CDR2: MGHRA, YSYEKL. Trimming shortened V by 3 bases and J by 12 bases, and 21 bases separated the two germline ends. CDR3: CASSHRPGPPTRQFF. The CDR3 nucleotides are TGCGCCAGCAGCCATCGTCCGGGACCCCCGACTCGGCAGTTCTTC.

A few counts support this clonotype. This chain uses TRBV10-3 with TRBJ2-1; D tentatively reads TRBD1 or TRBD2 (5 bases each). V was trimmed by 0 bases and J by 5 bases, leaving 20 bases between them. This CDR3 contains 18 residues. Per germline, CDR1 ENHRY and CDR2 SYGVKD. CDR3 in DNA: TGTGCCATCAGTGAGTCGGGACCAGGGTCCGCTATTGACAATGAGCAGTTCTTC. Protein sequence: CAISESGPGSAIDNEQFF.